These 11 T cell receptor beta chains were all obtained from the same sample, sequenced in a study of blood T cells in healthy people across ages. A second PCR, run for about 7 to 11 cycles, used a sample-barcoded 5' primer plus a J-beta primer mix. TCRdb reprocessed the 5' RACE reads via MiXCR and lists one record per CDR3 protein. The sample has approximately 800,000 distinct CDR3 sequences, 20% to 25% seen once; the top ten hold more than 3%. This sample was also put to use in a study of T cells of mothers and their children.

The sequencing input was blood. The receptors here all came from a boy between 10 and 17 years old in good health.

This chain joins TRBV15 and TRBJ1-3, with D perhaps TRBD1 (6 bases). The germline V gene encodes CDR1 LNHNV and CDR2 YYDKDF (reference sequence). The CDR3 has 13 amino acids. V lost 7 bases and J 0 bases, leaving 7 bases between the germline ends. The CDR3 region has the DNA TGTGCCACCAAGGACAGCTCTGGAAACACCATATATTTT. Encoded protein: CATKDSSGNTIYF.

This clonotype appeared a few times. This sequence joins TRBV29-1 and TRBJ1-2; D not certain. The CDR3 is made up of 11 amino acids. Trimming stripped 4 bases from V and 2 bases from J, with 5 bases between. From germline, CDR1 is SQVTM and CDR2 ANQGSEA. The CDR3 loop reads CSVAENYGYTF. The CDR3 region has the DNA TGCAGCGTTGCAGAGAACTATGGCTACACCTTC.

In this sample, this clonotype turned up a few times. The chain has TRBV20-1 and TRBJ2-1; maybe TRBD1 (6 bases). Germline V gene sequence: CDR1 DFQATT, CDR2 SNEGSKA (reference sequence). Trimming took 3 bases from V and 9 from J, leaving 15 bases between them. CDR3 length: 13 residues. The CDR3 DNA reads TGCAGTGCTAGGACCACAGGGAAAATTGAGCAGTTCTTC. Translated: CSARTTGKIEQFF.

This chain uses TRBV28 with TRBJ2-7, with no clear D. V was clipped by 0 bases and J by 4 bases, with 10 bases between them. This CDR3 spans 14 amino acids. CDR1 and CDR2 from the germline V gene are MDHEN and SYDVKM. This chain's CDR3 is CASSLWHTPYEQYF. In DNA, the CDR3 is TGTGCCAGCAGTTTATGGCACACGCCATACGAGCAGTACTTC.

The rearrangement joins TRBV20-1 to TRBJ2-3; TRBD2 is a possible D gene (6 bases). Germline CDR1 and CDR2: DFQATT and SNEGSKA (reference sequence). V dropped 6 bases and J dropped 0 bases, with 22 bases sitting between them. The CDR3 is 17 amino acids. The CDR3 reads CSARLAGLVTSTDTQYF. Written as DNA, the CDR3 is TGCAGTGCCCGACTGGCGGGACTCGTCACAAGCACAGATACGCAGTATTTT.

The V call is TRBV12-3 or TRBV12-4, the J call TRBJ2-5; D might be TRBD2 (5 bases). The end of the DNA aligns better with TRBJ2-1, so the J call may be wrong. This CDR3 spans 17 amino acids. The CDR3 loop reads CASSLGLLPSGYNEQFF. The CDR3 DNA reads as TGTGCCAGCAGTTTGGGTCTCTTACCGTCGGGGTACAATGAGCAGTTCTTC.

The CDR3 region is CASSDGTGWYNEQFF. CDR3 in DNA: TGTGCCAGCTCCGACGGGACCGGCTGGTACAATGAGCAGTTCTTC. V usage is TRBV28 and J usage is TRBJ2-1; D is possibly TRBD1 or TRBD2 (5 bases each). CDR3 length: 15 amino acids. Per germline, CDR1 MDHEN and CDR2 SYDVKM. V lost 8 bases to trimming and J lost 4 bases, with 18 bases between them. The entire variable domain, with the rest obtained from reference TRBV28 and TRBJ2-1, is as follows: DVKVTQSSRYLVKRTGEKVFLECVQDMDHENMFWYRQDPGLGLRLIYFSYDVKMKEKGDIPEGYSVSREKKERFSLILESASTNQTSMYLCASSDGTGWYNEQFFGPGTRLTVL.

This chain joins TRBV6-5 and TRBJ1-5; D uncertain. V lost 2 bases to trimming and J lost 10 bases, with 12 bases between them. Per the germline V gene, CDR1 is MNHEY and CDR2 is SVGAGI. The CDR3 extends over 13 amino acids. CDR3: CASSYGDSGPQHF. The CDR3 coding sequence is TGTGCCAGCAGTTACGGGGATTCGGGACCCCAGCATTTT.

Only a few counts were recorded for this clonotype. In DNA form, the CDR3 reads TGCAGTGCCCAACCCGATACGCAGTATTTT. Its translation: CSAQPDTQYF. The chain joins TRBV20-1 to TRBJ2-3; no firm D call. The germline V gene encodes CDR1 DFQATT and CDR2 SNEGSKA (reference sequence). V was shortened by 6 bases and J by 6 bases, with 7 bases between the two germline ends. The CDR3 loop spans 10 amino acids.

This clonotype was detected only a few times. DNA for the CDR3: TGTGCCAGCCGTAGCGGGAGGCAGTCCTACAATGAGCAGTTCTTC. It is translated as CASRSGRQSYNEQFF. The rearrangement joins TRBV6-5 to TRBJ2-1, with 10 positions matching TRBD2. J was trimmed by 1 base and V by 8 bases; bases with no gene match: 5. Germline CDR1 reads MNHEY; CDR2 reads SVGAGI. This CDR3 region has 15 residues.

In its sample, this clonotype was seen many times. This rearrangement joins TRBV7-9 to TRBJ2-6, with TRBD1 identical over 9 bases. The CDR3 is made up of 19 amino acids. The germline gives CDR1 SEHNR, CDR2 FQNEAQ (reference sequence). J lost 0 bases, V lost 5 bases, and 11 bases had no gene match. Here the CDR3 DNA reads TGTGCCAGCAGCAAGGCCGGGACAGGGACCGTCTCTGGGGCCAACGTCCTGACTTTC. It translates to CASSKAGTGTVSGANVLTF.